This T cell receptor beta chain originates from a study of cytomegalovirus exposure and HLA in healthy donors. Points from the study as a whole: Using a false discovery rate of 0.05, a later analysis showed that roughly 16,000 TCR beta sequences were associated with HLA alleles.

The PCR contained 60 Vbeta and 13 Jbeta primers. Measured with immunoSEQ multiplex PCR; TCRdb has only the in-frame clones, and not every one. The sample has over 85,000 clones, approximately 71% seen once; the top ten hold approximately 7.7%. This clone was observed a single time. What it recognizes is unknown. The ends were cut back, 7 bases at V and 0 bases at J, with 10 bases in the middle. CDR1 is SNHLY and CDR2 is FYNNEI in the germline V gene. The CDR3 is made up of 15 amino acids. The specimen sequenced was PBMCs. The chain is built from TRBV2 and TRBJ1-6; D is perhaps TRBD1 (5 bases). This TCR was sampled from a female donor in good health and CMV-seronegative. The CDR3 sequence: CASTGESSYNSPLHF. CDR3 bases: TGTGCCAGCACGGGGGAGAGCTCCTATAATTCACCCCTCCACTTT. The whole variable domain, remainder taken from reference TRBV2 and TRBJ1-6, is EPEVTQTPSHQVTQMGQEVILRCVPISNHLYFYWYRQILGQKVEFLVSFYNNEISEKSEIFDDQFSVERPDGSNFTLKIRSTKLEDSAMYFCASTGESSYNSPLHFGNGTRLTVT.